These 26 T cell receptor beta chains originate from one sample sequenced in a study of blood T cell repertoires in COVID-19. Profiled with immunoSEQ multiplex PCR; TCRdb holds only in-frame clones, not every one. This sample has about 200,000 clones, with approximately 86% found just once. The sequenced sample was peripheral blood. The receptors here all came from a man in his sixties with acute or convalescent COVID-19.

This clone occurred a few times. J is TRBJ2-3 and V is TRBV4-1; weak D call: TRBD2 (6 bases). CDR1 is MGHRA, CDR2 YSYEKL, per germline. Trimming took off 0 bases at V and 5 bases at J, with 18 bases between the two ends. The CDR3 is made up of 17 amino acids. Written as DNA, the CDR3 is TGCGCCAGCAGCCAAGATGTAGCGGTCACGCCCGGAGATACGCAGTATTTT. Protein: CASSQDVAVTPGDTQYF.

This sequence joins TRBV5-4 and TRBJ1-1, with 7 bases fitting TRBD1. V shed 4 bases and J 0 bases; nucleotides not matched to a gene: 9. The germline V gene encodes CDR1 SGHNT and CDR2 YYREEE (reference sequence). CDR3 length: 16 amino acids. Here the CDR3 DNA reads TGTGCCAGCAGCGTCCGGGACAGAGCCATGAACACTGAAGCTTTCTTT. Translation: CASSVRDRAMNTEAFF.

This clone was recorded only once. This chain joins TRBV29-1 and TRBJ1-2, with D possibly TRBD1 on 5 matching bases. Germline V gene lookup returns CDR1 SQVTM and CDR2 ANQGSEA. The CDR3 length is 14 residues. The germline V and J ends were trimmed by 6 bases and 5 bases, with 19 bases remaining between them. In DNA, the CDR3 is TGCAGCGTGCCCCGCGGCAGGGTTGGGTATGGCTACACCTTC. It is translated as CSVPRGRVGYGYTF.

This chain uses TRBV28 with TRBJ1-1, with TRBD1 as a possible D gene (6 bases). V was trimmed by 7 bases and J by 5 bases, leaving 20 bases between them. The CDR3 is 15 amino acids. Germline V gene sequence: CDR1 MDHEN, CDR2 SYDVKM. DNA of the CDR3: TGTGCCAGCAACCCAGTAGGGGGGGTGACGACTGAAGCTTTCTTT. Its protein product is CASNPVGGVTTEAFF.

The chain uses TRBV13 and TRBJ2-2; 7 bases agree with TRBD2. The V gene end was trimmed by 5 bases and the J gene end by 1 base; junction bases not matched to a gene: 4. The germline gives CDR1 PRHDT, CDR2 FYEKMQ (reference sequence). This CDR3 region has 15 residues. The CDR3 DNA reads as TGTGCCAGCAGCCGGGGGGACTTGAACACCGGGGAGCTGTTTTTT. This translates into CASSRGDLNTGELFF.

The chain uses TRBV5-1 and TRBJ1-2, with TRBD1 identical over 11 bases. CDR1 is SGHRS and CDR2 is YFSETQ in the germline V gene. Trimming cost V 4 bases and J 5 bases; bases outside gene matches: 4. This CDR3 is built from 14 residues. The CDR3 nucleotides read TGCGCCAGCAGCAAGGGACAGGGGGATTATGGCTACACCTTC. Protein: CASSKGQGDYGYTF. Together with reference TRBV5-1 and TRBJ1-2, the CDR3 gives the full variable domain: KAGVTQTPRYLIKTRGQQVTLSCSPISGHRSVSWYQQTPGQGLQFLFEYFSETQRNKGNFPGRFSGRQFSNSRSEMNVSTLELGDSALYLCASSKGQGDYGYTFGSGTRLTVV.

The chain uses TRBV3-1 (or the pseudogene TRBV3-2) and TRBJ1-2; D ambiguous. Germline loops: CDR1 LGHDT, CDR2 YNNKEL (reference sequence). V gave up 1 base and J gave up 8 bases, with 8 bases separating them. The CDR3 has 12 amino acids. For the CDR3, the DNA is TGTGCCAGCAGCCAAGGCGCGGCGGGCTACACCTTC. This codes for CASSQGAAGYTF.

The rearrangement uses TRBV7-9 and TRBJ2-2; a possible D gene is TRBD1 (6 bases). Trimming left V 5 bases short and J 1 base short, with 11 bases between. The CDR3 spans 15 residues. Germline V CDR1 and CDR2: SEHNR, FQNEAQ (reference sequence). In nucleotides, the CDR3 is TGTGCCAGCAGCCCCGACAGGATGAACACCGGGGAGCTGTTTTTT. This sequence encodes CASSPDRMNTGELFF.

This clone showed up just a few times. The CDR3 here is CASSPGQGFRTEAFF. CDR3 sequence (DNA): TGTGCCAGCTCACCAGGGCAGGGATTTAGGACTGAAGCTTTCTTT. The rearrangement joins TRBV18 to TRBJ1-1, with D possibly being TRBD1 (5 bases). This CDR3 has 15 residues. Per the germline V gene, CDR1 is KGHSH and CDR2 is LQKENI. V lost 2 bases to trimming and J lost 5 bases, with 15 bases between them.

In DNA, the CDR3 is TGCGCCAGCAGCTTGGGTGCAGGGTATAATTCACCCCTCCACTTT. Its translation: CASSLGAGYNSPLHF. The chain carries TRBV5-1 and TRBJ1-6; tentative D call: TRBD1 (5 bases). Trimming removed 0 bases from V and 4 bases from J, with 8 bases in between. CDR1 and CDR2 from the germline V gene are SGHRS and YFSETQ. The CDR3 spans 15 residues.

J is TRBJ1-6 and V is TRBV3-1 (or the pseudogene TRBV3-2); D uncertain. Trimming removed 1 base from V and 7 bases from J, with 8 bases in between. This CDR3 comprises 14 residues. The germline V gene encodes CDR1 LGHDT and CDR2 YNNKEL (reference sequence). DNA of the CDR3: TGTGCCAGCAGCCAAGCCCAATCAAATTCACCCCTCCACTTT. This codes for CASSQAQSNSPLHF.

The genes are TRBV4-2 and TRBJ2-5; 9 nucleotides line up with TRBD2. Germline values: CDR1 LGHNA, CDR2 YNFKEQ. The CDR3 is made up of 17 amino acids. V gave up 4 bases and J gave up 3 bases; unmatched junction bases: 12. Written as DNA, the CDR3 is TGTGCCAGCAGCCCCCGCCCGGGCGGGGGGGCGGAAGAGACCCAGTACTTC. This translates into CASSPRPGGGAEETQYF.

This chain uses TRBV19 with TRBJ1-5; D remains unclear. In germline, CDR1 is LNHDA, CDR2 SQIVND (reference sequence). V shed 7 bases and J shed 0 bases, with 7 bases lying between them. This CDR3 comprises 13 residues. CDR3 amino acids: CASTDTSNQPQHF. CDR3 DNA: TGTGCCAGTACTGACACTAGCAATCAGCCCCAGCATTTT.

The chain employs TRBV5-1 and TRBJ2-5; 11 nucleotides align to TRBD2. V lost 4 bases to trimming and J lost 2 bases; unmatched junction nucleotides: 13. In germline, CDR1 is SGHRS, CDR2 YFSETQ. The CDR3 spans 18 residues. The CDR3 nucleotides are TGCGCCAGCAGCCGGCAAGGGCCTAGCGGGGGGTTGCAAGAGACCCAGTACTTC. The encoded protein is CASSRQGPSGGLQETQYF.

The genes are TRBV3-1 (or the pseudogene TRBV3-2) and TRBJ1-1; 7 bases are a match to TRBD1. With 7 bases clipped from V and 4 bases from J, the junction kept 0 bases outside the gene matches. CDR3 length: 11 amino acids. The V gene's germline CDR1 is LGHDT and CDR2 YNNKEL (reference sequence). The CDR3 here is CASTGGTEAFF. Written as DNA, the CDR3 is TGTGCCAGCACAGGGGGCACTGAAGCTTTCTTT.

The rearrangement links TRBV5-1 to TRBJ1-1; TRBD1 matches at 8 bases. The CDR3 runs 15 residues. Unmatched junction bases numbered 7, after V lost 0 bases and J lost 6 bases. Germline CDR1 SGHRS, CDR2 YFSETQ. CDR3 sequence (DNA): TGCGCCAGCAGCTTGGCGTCAGGGGGCGAAGCTGAAGCTTTCTTT. As protein: CASSLASGGEAEAFF.

The rearrangement links TRBV9 to TRBJ1-3; D gene unclear. From germline, CDR1 is SGDLS and CDR2 YYNGEE. V was pared by 3 bases and J by 0 bases, with 13 bases between. The CDR3 is 16 residues long. DNA of the CDR3: TGTGCCAGCAGCGAGCTGGACTCCTTCTCTGGAAACACCATATATTTT. This gives the protein CASSELDSFSGNTIYF. Combining the CDR3 with reference TRBV9 and TRBJ1-3 gives the whole variable domain DSGVTQTPKHLITATGQRVTLRCSPRSGDLSVYWYQQSLDQGLQFLIQYYNGEERAKGNILERFSAQQFPDLHSELNLSSLELGDSALYFCASSELDSFSGNTIYFGEGSWLTVV.

The J gene is TRBJ1-2, the V gene TRBV27; TRBD1 aligns across 9 bases. The V segment lost 5 bases and the J segment 4 bases; nucleotides outside the gene matches: 8. There are 15 residues in the CDR3. The germline V gene encodes CDR1 MNHEY and CDR2 SMNVEV (reference sequence). The CDR3 DNA reads TGTGCCAGCAGTCCTCCGGGACAGGGAGTCTATGGCTACACCTTC. This encodes CASSPPGQGVYGYTF.

The V and J genes are TRBV9 and TRBJ1-4; TRBD1 agrees at 7 bases. Trimming took 3 bases from V and 7 from J; bases not matched to a gene: 9. Germline V gene lookup returns CDR1 SGDLS and CDR2 YYNGEE. CDR3 length: 15 amino acids. The CDR3, as DNA: TGTGCCAGCAGCGCACAACAGGGGCAAGGTGAAAAACTGTTTTTT. Translating it yields CASSAQQGQGEKLFF.

The sample holds a few counts of this clone. The V call is TRBV13, the J call TRBJ1-1; no firm D call. The CDR3 covers 16 residues. The germline V and J ends were trimmed by 2 bases and 6 bases, with 19 bases remaining between them. CDR1 and CDR2 (germline): PRHDT, FYEKMQ (reference sequence). CDR3 protein: CASSLWLSLGKAEAFF. The CDR3 DNA reads as TGTGCCAGCAGCTTATGGCTTAGCCTGGGTAAAGCTGAAGCTTTCTTT.

On this clone: Other DNA sequences within the sample encode an identical CDR3. The chain has TRBV20-1 and TRBJ2-5; D gene ambiguous. CDR3 length equals 11 residues. Trimming shortened V by 0 bases and J by 4 bases, and 3 bases separated the two germline ends. The germline V gene has CDR1 DFQATT and CDR2 SNEGSKA (reference sequence). CDR3 loop: CSARDRETQYF. The DNA of the CDR3 is TGCAGTGCTAGAGATAGAGAGACCCAGTACTTC.

This chain links TRBV11-3 with TRBJ1-6; a weak D match, TRBD1 (6 bases). Germline V gene sequence: CDR1 SGHNT, CDR2 YENEEA. V gave up 5 bases and J gave up 9 bases, with 23 bases separating them. The CDR3 consists of 17 residues. CDR3 protein: CASSPRWGGATGSPLHF. The CDR3 DNA sequence: TGTGCCAGCAGCCCCCGTTGGGGGGGCGCGACCGGTTCACCCCTCCACTTT.

The chain joins TRBV7-8 to TRBJ2-7, with 7 bases identical to TRBD2. Germline CDR1 reads SGHVS; CDR2 reads FQNEAQ. The CDR3 extends over 18 amino acids. J lost 2 bases, V lost 1 base, and 14 bases had no gene match. The CDR3 is CASSLEWASGGVAYEQYF. The CDR3 DNA follows: TGTGCCAGCAGCTTAGAATGGGCTAGCGGCGGGGTGGCCTACGAGCAGTACTTC.

The rearrangement uses TRBV6-5 and TRBJ1-1; D is unclear. V lost 9 bases and J lost 5, with 16 bases in between. The CDR3 consists of 13 residues. CDR1 is MNHEY, CDR2 SVGAGI, per germline. CDR3 DNA: TGTGCCAGTCAGAGGTCTTCCCGGACTGAAGCTTTCTTT. Its translation is CASQRSSRTEAFF.

The rearrangement links TRBV3-1 (or the pseudogene TRBV3-2) to TRBJ1-2; D is unclear. This CDR3 comprises 13 residues. The V end was cut by 5 bases, the J end by 1 base, with 8 bases between. Germline values: CDR1 LGHDT, CDR2 YNNKEL (reference sequence). CDR3 in amino acids: CASSDTNNYGYTF. The CDR3 DNA reads TGTGCCAGCAGCGACACGAATAACTATGGCTACACCTTC.

V gene TRBV4-1 combines with J gene TRBJ2-2; D is undetermined. The V end was cut by 0 bases, the J end by 0 bases, with 14 bases between. Germline V gene data show CDR1 as MGHRA and CDR2 as YSYEKL. The length of the CDR3 is 18 residues. The CDR3 spells CASSQEVPNSTNTGELFF. In nucleotides, the CDR3 is TGCGCCAGCAGCCAAGAGGTTCCAAACAGTACGAACACCGGGGAGCTGTTTTTT.